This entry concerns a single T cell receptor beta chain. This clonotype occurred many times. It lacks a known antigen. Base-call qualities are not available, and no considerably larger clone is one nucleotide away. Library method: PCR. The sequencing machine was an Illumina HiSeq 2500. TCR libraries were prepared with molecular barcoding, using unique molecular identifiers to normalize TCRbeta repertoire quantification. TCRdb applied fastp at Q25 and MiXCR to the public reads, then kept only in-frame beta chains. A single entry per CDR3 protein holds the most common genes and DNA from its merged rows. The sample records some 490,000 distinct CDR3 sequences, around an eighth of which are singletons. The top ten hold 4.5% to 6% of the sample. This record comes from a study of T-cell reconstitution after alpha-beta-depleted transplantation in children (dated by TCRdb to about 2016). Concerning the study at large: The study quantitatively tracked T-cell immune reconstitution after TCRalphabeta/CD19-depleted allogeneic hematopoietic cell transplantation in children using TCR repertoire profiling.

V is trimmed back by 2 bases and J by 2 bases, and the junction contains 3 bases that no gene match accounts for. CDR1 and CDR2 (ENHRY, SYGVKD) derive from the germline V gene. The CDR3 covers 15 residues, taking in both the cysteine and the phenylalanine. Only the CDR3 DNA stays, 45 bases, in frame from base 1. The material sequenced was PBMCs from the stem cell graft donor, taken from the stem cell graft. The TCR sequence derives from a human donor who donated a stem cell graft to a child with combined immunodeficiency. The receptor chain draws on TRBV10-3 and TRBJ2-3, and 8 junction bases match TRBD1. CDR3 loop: CAISEDRGYTDTQYF. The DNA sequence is TGTGCCATCAGTGAGGACAGGGGATACACAGATACGCAGTATTTT.